A single sample gave rise to the 26 T cell receptor beta chains below, sequenced in a study of T cells in Graves' hyperthyroidism and ophthalmopathy. TCR beta CDR3 regions were amplified from RNA transcripts. The TCR CDR3 first-round RT-PCR relied on the HTBI primer set. In TCRdb, the multiplex PCR reads were re-called with MiXCR into one record per CDR3 protein. The table records 350,000 or so distinct CDR3 sequences, over 15% of them present only once. Sequencing was done on a sample of blood. The receptors stem from a woman between 45 and 65 years old with Graves' hyperthyroidism.

This clonotype was recorded many times. The CDR3 spells CASSWTLAGRGETQYF. For the CDR3, the DNA is TGTGCCAGCAGTTGGACGCTAGCGGGACGGGGAGAGACCCAGTACTTC. The V and J genes are TRBV12-3 or TRBV12-4 and TRBJ2-5; 9 bases agree with TRBD2. V shed 4 bases and J 4 bases; nucleotides not matched to a gene: 10. CDR3 length equals 16 residues.

V usage is TRBV28 and J usage is TRBJ2-7, with 10 nucleotides matching TRBD2. Looked up from germline, CDR1 is MDHEN and CDR2 is SYDVKM. The CDR3 extends over 14 amino acids. V shed 3 bases, J shed 5 bases, and the junction held 4 bases outside the gene matches. The DNA for the CDR3 is TGTGCCAGCAGTTTGCTAGCGGGAGTTAACGAGCAGTACTTC. Translated: CASSLLAGVNEQYF. Supplemented by reference TRBV28 and TRBJ2-7, the full variable domain reads DVKVTQSSRYLVKRTGEKVFLECVQDMDHENMFWYRQDPGLGLRLIYFSYDVKMKEKGDIPEGYSVSREKKERFSLILESASTNQTSMYLCASSLLAGVNEQYFGPGTRLTVT.

A single count supports this clonotype. The rearrangement joins TRBV5-1 to TRBJ1-2, with 7 bases identical to TRBD1. Germline V gene sequence: CDR1 SGHRS, CDR2 YFSETQ. Trimming cost V 0 bases and J 5 bases; bases outside gene matches: 7. This CDR3 comprises 15 residues. The CDR3 bases are TGCGCCAGCAGCTTGGAGGCGACAGGGCGGTATGGCTACACCTTC. Residues: CASSLEATGRYGYTF.

There are many counts of this clonotype. The gene calls are TRBV3-1 and TRBJ2-5, with D possibly matching TRBD1 (5 bases). The CDR3 has 14 amino acids. Germline CDR1 reads LGHDT; CDR2 reads YNNKEL (reference sequence). V shed 2 bases and J shed 5 bases, with 12 bases lying between them. The CDR3 DNA reads TGTGCCAGCAGCCAAAGGATCAGGGATGAGACCCAGTACTTC. It is translated as CASSQRIRDETQYF.

DNA for the CDR3: TGCAGTGCATTGGACAGGAGGAGCTCCTATAATTCACCCCTCCACTTT. It yields the protein CSALDRRSSYNSPLHF. V gene TRBV20-1 combines with J gene TRBJ1-6, with 7 bases lining up with TRBD1. Germline trimming cut 6 bases from V and 0 bases from J; bases unmatched to any gene: 8. CDR1 and CDR2 from the germline V gene are DFQATT and SNEGSKA (reference sequence). The CDR3 consists of 16 residues.

This clonotype came up a few times. The rearrangement links TRBV18 to TRBJ1-1, with no clear D. CDR1 is KGHSH, CDR2 LQKENI, per germline. The CDR3 loop spans 15 amino acids. V was pared by 0 bases and J by 4 bases, with 12 bases between. This CDR3 is CASSPPVGSSTEAFF. CDR3 DNA sequence: TGTGCCAGCTCACCACCGGTGGGTTCGAGCACTGAAGCTTTCTTT.

In this sample, this clonotype turned up a few times. The chain is built from TRBV4-2 and TRBJ2-7; 8 bases are shared with TRBD1. Germline V gives CDR1 LGHNA, CDR2 YNFKEQ. V lost 1 base and J lost 0; bases outside the gene matches: 2. CDR3 length: 15 amino acids. The CDR3 DNA follows: TGTGCCAGCAGCCAAGGGACAGGGTACTCCTACGAGCAGTACTTC. The encoded protein is CASSQGTGYSYEQYF.

At least ten counts were recorded for this clonotype. This chain links TRBV12-3 or TRBV12-4 with TRBJ1-5; D is unresolved. The CDR3 spans 16 residues. The germline V and J ends were trimmed by 8 bases and 0 bases, with 17 bases remaining between them. The CDR3 spells CASPKPGEDSNQPQHF. The CDR3 region has the DNA TGTGCCAGCCCAAAACCCGGGGAGGATAGCAATCAGCCCCAGCATTTT.

This clonotype was seen ten or more times. V is TRBV6-1 and J is TRBJ2-7; 9 nucleotides match TRBD1. This CDR3 spans 14 amino acids. Trimming cost V 5 bases and J 3 bases; bases outside gene matches: 5. Germline V lookup: CDR1 MNHNS, CDR2 SASEGT. The CDR3 loop is CASSLRGQGYEQYF. For the CDR3, the DNA is TGTGCCAGCAGTCTACGGGGACAGGGCTACGAGCAGTACTTC.

This sequence joins TRBV20-1 and TRBJ2-3; TRBD2 agrees at 9 bases. The V and J ends lost 1 base and 2 bases, in that order; junction bases with no gene match: 7. Germline V gene sequence: CDR1 DFQATT, CDR2 SNEGSKA (reference sequence). CDR3 length: 16 residues. The CDR3 loop reads CSARGLAEDNTDTQYF. The DNA of the CDR3 is TGCAGTGCTAGAGGACTAGCGGAAGATAACACAGATACGCAGTATTTT.

This clonotype appeared a few times. The genes are TRBV20-1 and TRBJ2-1; TRBD2 aligns across 9 bases. V lost 4 bases, J lost 8 bases, and 6 bases stayed unmatched. The CDR3 covers 13 residues. Germline V lookup: CDR1 DFQATT, CDR2 SNEGSKA (reference sequence). The CDR3 coding sequence is TGCAGTGCTACTAGCGGGATGGTCCATGAGCAGTTCTTC. This encodes CSATSGMVHEQFF.

This clonotype was seen more than once but under ten times. This chain uses TRBV5-1 with TRBJ2-1; 7 bases map to TRBD2. The V segment lost 5 bases and the J segment 10 bases; nucleotides outside the gene matches: 9. The germline CDR1 and CDR2 sequences are SGHRS and YFSETQ. CDR3 length: 13 residues. CDR3 in amino acids: CASSRASGGEQFF. The CDR3 coding sequence is TGCGCCAGCAGTAGGGCTAGCGGAGGGGAGCAGTTCTTC.

This clonotype has ten or more counts. This chain links TRBV30 with TRBJ1-3; TRBD1 matches 7 bases. Germline CDR1 reads GTSNPN; CDR2 reads SVGIG (reference sequence). After removal of 4 bases from V and 1 base from J, the junction contained 7 bases not matched to a gene. The CDR3 is 15 amino acids. CDR3: CAWNPGGLSGNTIYF. The CDR3 nucleotides are TGTGCCTGGAATCCAGGGGGTTTATCTGGAAACACCATATATTTT. The variable domain in full, completed from reference TRBV30 and TRBJ1-3, reads SQTIHQWPATLVQPVGSPLSLECTVEGTSNPNLYWYRQAAGRGLQLLFYSVGIGQISSEVPQNLSASRPQDRQFILSSKKLLLSDSGFYLCAWNPGGLSGNTIYFGEGSWLTVV.

This clonotype has just a few counts. V gene TRBV20-1 combines with J gene TRBJ2-2, with D perhaps TRBD1 or TRBD2 (5 bases each). Germline CDR1 is DFQATT and CDR2 is SNEGSKA (reference sequence). CDR3 length: 15 amino acids. Trimming left V 0 bases short and J 6 bases short, with 14 bases between. The CDR3 here is CSARDLAGTPGELFF. CDR3 nucleotides: TGCAGTGCTAGAGATCTCGCCGGGACGCCCGGGGAGCTGTTTTTT.

This clonotype was seen only a few times. This chain links TRBV20-1 with TRBJ2-7; no reliable D call. V shed 6 bases and J shed 5 bases, with 8 bases lying between them. The CDR3 spans 10 residues. CDR1 and CDR2 from the germline V gene are DFQATT and SNEGSKA (reference sequence). CDR3 nucleotide sequence: TGCAGTGCCGGCGACAACGAGCAGTACTTC. Its protein is CSAGDNEQYF.

This clonotype has more than one count but fewer than ten. The V call is TRBV20-1, the J call TRBJ2-1, with a possible D match to TRBD2 (6 bases). Looked up from germline, CDR1 is DFQATT and CDR2 is SNEGSKA (reference sequence). Trimming removed 6 bases from V and 9 bases from J, with 15 bases in between. This CDR3 is built from 12 residues. The CDR3 loop reads CSAGLGGVEQFF. DNA for the CDR3: TGCAGTGCCGGGCTGGGGGGAGTTGAGCAGTTCTTC.

V is TRBV9 and J is TRBJ1-1, with D possibly being TRBD1 (5 bases). CDR3 length: 14 amino acids. CDR1 is SGDLS and CDR2 is YYNGEE in the germline V gene. Between the trimmed V and J ends, which lost 3 bases and 0 bases, there was a span of 9 bases. For the CDR3, the DNA is TGTGCCAGCAGCGAGGGGAATATGAACACTGAAGCTTTCTTT. It encodes CASSEGNMNTEAFF.

The chain combines TRBV20-1 with TRBJ1-4; D is unresolved. Germline CDR1 is DFQATT and CDR2 is SNEGSKA (reference sequence). V was pared by 5 bases and J by 7 bases, with 17 bases between. CDR3 length: 14 residues. The chain's CDR3 is CSAGSAVSLEKLFF. The CDR3 bases are TGCAGTGCTGGGTCGGCAGTCTCTCTTGAAAAACTGTTTTTT.

This clonotype showed up just a few times. The rearrangement joins TRBV5-1 to TRBJ1-1, with D tentatively TRBD1 (5 bases). V lost 0 bases and J 3 bases, leaving 18 bases between the germline ends. CDR1 and CDR2 (germline): SGHRS, YFSETQ. The CDR3 runs 17 residues. The CDR3: CASSLDGPPRGDTEAFF. The CDR3, as DNA: TGCGCCAGCAGCTTGGATGGCCCGCCACGAGGGGACACTGAAGCTTTCTTT. The full variable domain, completed using reference TRBV5-1 and TRBJ1-1, is KAGVTQTPRYLIKTRGQQVTLSCSPISGHRSVSWYQQTPGQGLQFLFEYFSETQRNKGNFPGRFSGRQFSNSRSEMNVSTLELGDSALYLCASSLDGPPRGDTEAFFGQGTRLTVV.

The chain links TRBV7-8 to TRBJ2-1, with 9 bases that match TRBD2. Trimming took 1 base from V and 5 from J; bases not matched to a gene: 3. This CDR3 has 15 residues. Germline V gene data show CDR1 as SGHVS and CDR2 as FQNEAQ. CDR3 DNA sequence: TGTGCCAGCAGCTTAGTCCCTAGCGGGAACAATGAGCAGTTCTTC. This gives the protein CASSLVPSGNNEQFF.

The V call is TRBV9, the J call TRBJ2-2; no firm D call. CDR1 and CDR2 (germline): SGDLS, YYNGEE. V lost 0 bases and J 1 base, leaving 7 bases between the germline ends. The CDR3 totals 15 residues. The CDR3 DNA follows: TGTGCCAGCAGCGTAGATCAGTTGAACACCGGGGAGCTGTTTTTT. This sequence encodes CASSVDQLNTGELFF.

The chain links TRBV30 to TRBJ2-7, with D possibly TRBD1 on 6 matching bases. Trimming removed 3 bases from V and 3 bases from J, with 18 bases in between. Per germline, CDR1 GTSNPN and CDR2 SVGIG (reference sequence). This CDR3 has 15 residues. The CDR3 protein is CAWSPRGTFLYEQYF. The CDR3 DNA sequence: TGTGCCTGGAGCCCCCGAGGGACATTTCTCTACGAGCAGTACTTC. The variable domain in full, completed from reference TRBV30 and TRBJ2-7, reads SQTIHQWPATLVQPVGSPLSLECTVEGTSNPNLYWYRQAAGRGLQLLFYSVGIGQISSEVPQNLSASRPQDRQFILSSKKLLLSDSGFYLCAWSPRGTFLYEQYFGPGTRLTVT.

This clonotype appeared many times. The rearrangement joins TRBV7-2 to TRBJ2-1, with D perhaps TRBD1 or TRBD2 (7 bases each). Deletions cut 4 bases from V and 9 bases from J, with 19 bases between. The CDR3 runs to 15 residues. CDR1 and CDR2 (germline): SGHTA, FQGNSA. The CDR3 sequence: CASSSREGARGEQFF. The CDR3 DNA follows: TGTGCCAGCAGCTCGAGGGAGGGGGCGCGGGGTGAGCAGTTCTTC.

The chain has TRBV30 and TRBJ2-7; 12 nucleotides align to TRBD2. From germline, CDR1 is GTSNPN and CDR2 SVGIG (reference sequence). There are 14 residues in the CDR3. The V and J ends lost 2 bases and 3 bases, in that order; junction bases with no gene match: 2. The CDR3 region has the DNA TGTGCCTGGAGTCGGACTAGCGGGATCTACGAGCAGTACTTC. Protein sequence: CAWSRTSGIYEQYF.

This sequence joins TRBV9 and TRBJ2-5; no definite D call. CDR1 SGDLS and CDR2 YYNGEE come from the germline V gene. V dropped 0 bases and J dropped 2 bases, with 14 bases sitting between them. This CDR3 is built from 16 residues. The CDR3 DNA sequence: TGTGCCAGCAGCGTAGCATTAAGCGAAAGACAAGAGACCCAGTACTTC. This sequence encodes CASSVALSERQETQYF.

This chain joins TRBV10-3 and TRBJ1-2; possible D gene TRBD1, 5 bases. V was pared by 0 bases and J by 3 bases, with 11 bases between. CDR1 ENHRY and CDR2 SYGVKD come from the germline V gene. CDR3 length: 15 amino acids. The CDR3 here is CAISESRPGYYGYTF. The CDR3, as DNA: TGTGCCATCAGTGAGTCGCGGCCAGGGTACTATGGCTACACCTTC.